These 27 T cell receptor beta chains came from one sample sequenced in a study of cytomegalovirus exposure and HLA in healthy donors. Use of 60 Vbeta and 13 Jbeta primers characterized the PCR. The protocol was immunoSEQ multiplex PCR, while the TCRdb copy is restricted to in-frame clones and leaves out a portion. Its listing shows around 140,000 clones. The sequenced sample consisted of PBMCs. The receptors come from a woman aged 40 to 50 in good health and CMV-seronegative.

The rearrangement links TRBV5-4 to TRBJ2-3; TRBD2 is a possible D gene (6 bases). The CDR3 covers 15 residues. Between the trimmed V and J ends, which lost 2 bases and 0 bases, there was a span of 10 bases. Germline values: CDR1 SGHNT, CDR2 YYREEE (reference sequence). This CDR3 reads CASSFGGASTDTQYF. In DNA form, the CDR3 reads TGTGCCAGCAGCTTCGGGGGTGCGAGCACAGATACGCAGTATTTT.

The V call is TRBV6-1, the J call TRBJ1-2; no firm D call. This CDR3 is built from 14 residues. The germline V and J ends were trimmed by 6 bases and 3 bases, with 14 bases remaining between them. Germline V lookup: CDR1 MNHNS, CDR2 SASEGT. The CDR3 loop reads CASRWSGSYYGYTF. The DNA of the CDR3 is TGTGCCAGCAGGTGGTCGGGGAGTTACTATGGCTACACCTTC.

V is TRBV9 and J is TRBJ1-2; D might be TRBD1 (6 bases). The germline V gene has CDR1 SGDLS and CDR2 YYNGEE. V dropped 4 bases and J dropped 4 bases, with 14 bases sitting between them. The CDR3 totals 14 residues. The CDR3 DNA reads TGTGCCAGCAGCCAGAGGGACAACGCCTATGGCTACACCTTC. Protein sequence: CASSQRDNAYGYTF.

The chain uses TRBV28 and TRBJ2-1, with D perhaps matching TRBD1 (7 bases). Trimming removed 6 bases from V and 6 bases from J, with 12 bases in between. Germline loops: CDR1 MDHEN, CDR2 SYDVKM. CDR3 length: 13 amino acids. Here the CDR3 reads CASRRQGGNEQFF. Written as DNA, the CDR3 is TGTGCCAGCAGGCGTCAGGGGGGCAATGAGCAGTTCTTC.

This chain links TRBV7-2 with TRBJ2-7, with D possibly being TRBD1 (6 bases). Looked up from germline, CDR1 is SGHTA and CDR2 is FQGNSA. V was clipped by 1 base and J by 0 bases, with 10 bases between them. The CDR3 contains 15 residues. CDR3: CASSLDRVSSYEQYF. In DNA form, the CDR3 reads TGTGCCAGCAGCTTAGACAGGGTTAGCTCCTACGAGCAGTACTTC.

V and J are TRBV7-9 and TRBJ1-3; the D is unclear. Deletions cut 2 bases from V and 0 bases from J, with 5 bases between. Looked up from germline, CDR1 is SEHNR and CDR2 is FQNEAQ (reference sequence). The length of the CDR3 is 14 residues. For the CDR3, the DNA is TGTGCCAGCAGCTTAACGGTCTCTGGAAACACCATATATTTT. Its protein is CASSLTVSGNTIYF.

The CDR3 region is CASQEAYYGYTF. The CDR3 bases are TGTGCAAGTCAGGAGGCTTACTATGGCTACACCTTC. V gene TRBV19 combines with J gene TRBJ1-2; D gene unclear. The germline CDR1 and CDR2 sequences are LNHDA and SQIVND (reference sequence). This CDR3 contains 12 residues.

The J gene is TRBJ2-3, the V gene TRBV4-2; 9 nucleotides align to TRBD2. Germline V lookup: CDR1 LGHNA, CDR2 YNFKEQ. The CDR3 spans 16 residues. Unmatched junction bases numbered 7, after V lost 0 bases and J lost 6 bases. The CDR3 spells CASSQDRGGGADTQYF. In DNA, the CDR3 is TGTGCCAGCAGCCAAGATAGGGGCGGGGGGGCGGATACGCAGTATTTT.

The genes are TRBV4-1 and TRBJ2-7; 7 nucleotides agree with TRBD1. CDR3 length: 14 residues. Germline V gives CDR1 MGHRA, CDR2 YSYEKL. Unmatched junction bases numbered 7, after V lost 3 bases and J lost 5 bases. CDR3 loop: CASSHTQGRNEQYF. The CDR3 DNA reads as TGCGCCAGCAGCCACACACAGGGGCGGAACGAGCAGTACTTC.

J is TRBJ2-7 and V is TRBV6-5; 8 bases fit TRBD1. V gave up 2 bases and J gave up 6 bases; unmatched junction bases: 3. The CDR3 is made up of 13 amino acids. The germline gives CDR1 MNHEY, CDR2 SVGAGI. CDR3 bases: TGTGCCAGCAGTTACGCGGACAGGGCCGAGCAGTACTTC. Translation gives CASSYADRAEQYF.

The chain has TRBV4-1 and TRBJ1-4; D may be TRBD1 (6 bases). Trimming pared 3 bases from V and 3 bases from J, leaving 14 bases between. The CDR3 runs 16 residues. Germline V lookup: CDR1 MGHRA, CDR2 YSYEKL. The DNA for the CDR3 is TGCGCCAGCAGCCAGGTTACAGGGTTTGCTAATGAAAAACTGTTTTTT. Its protein product is CASSQVTGFANEKLFF.

The V gene is TRBV25-1, the J gene TRBJ1-4; 9 nucleotides match TRBD1. Per germline, CDR1 MGHDK and CDR2 SYGVNS. This CDR3 contains 15 residues. V shed 6 bases, J shed 8 bases, and the junction held 10 bases outside the gene matches. CDR3 nucleotides: TGTGCCAGCAGCAGTTCCGGGACAGGGCACGAAAAACTGTTTTTT. This gives the protein CASSSSGTGHEKLFF.

CDR3 coding DNA: TGTGCCAGCAGCATCACAGGGTTAACTGAAGCTTTCTTT. As protein: CASSITGLTEAFF. The chain is built from TRBV11-2 and TRBJ1-1; a weak D match, TRBD1 (6 bases). CDR3 length equals 13 residues. Germline CDR1 is SGHAT and CDR2 is FQNNGV. Trimming shortened V by 5 bases and J by 5 bases, and 12 bases separated the two germline ends.

CDR3 loop: CASSDPGTRAFF. CDR3 bases: TGTGCCAGCAGCGACCCCGGGACAAGAGCTTTCTTT. The rearrangement links TRBV28 to TRBJ1-1, with D possibly being TRBD1 (6 bases). This CDR3 spans 12 amino acids. Germline V CDR1 and CDR2: MDHEN, SYDVKM. The V and J ends lost 6 bases and 10 bases respectively, with 15 bases between them.

The V gene is TRBV29-1, the J gene TRBJ1-1, with 7 positions matching TRBD1. Trimming cost V 6 bases and J 6 bases; bases outside gene matches: 10. The CDR3 extends over 13 amino acids. CDR1 SQVTM and CDR2 ANQGSEA come from the germline V gene. The CDR3, as DNA: TGCAGCGTCGCGACAGGGACAGTCTCTGAAGCTTTCTTT. Its translation: CSVATGTVSEAFF.

This chain uses TRBV6-5 with TRBJ1-1; D is unclear. The V and J ends lost 7 bases and 8 bases respectively, with 14 bases between them. The CDR3 loop spans 12 amino acids. CDR1 and CDR2 (germline): MNHEY, SVGAGI. The CDR3 DNA is TGTGCCAGCAAATCGCCCGAGAGAGAAGCTTTCTTT. This sequence encodes CASKSPEREAFF.

This chain connects TRBV10-3 to TRBJ1-1; 9 bases match TRBD1. This CDR3 has 13 amino acids. The germline V gene encodes CDR1 ENHRY and CDR2 SYGVKD. J lost 3 bases, V lost 10 bases, and 6 bases had no gene match. As DNA, the CDR3 is TGTGCCAGCGGGGACAGGGAGTACACTGAAGCTTTCTTT. Translated: CASGDREYTEAFF.

The V gene is TRBV6-1, the J gene TRBJ2-7; no clear D gene. Germline V gene lookup returns CDR1 MNHNS and CDR2 SASEGT. The CDR3 loop spans 13 amino acids. CDR3 in DNA: TGTGCCGGCAGTGAAGCGCTATTACGAGGGCAGTACGTC. This codes for CAGSEALLRGQYV.

The genes are TRBV14 and TRBJ1-2; possibly TRBD1 for D (5 bases). Trimming removed 0 bases from V and 4 bases from J, with 12 bases in between. CDR3 length: 15 amino acids. Germline values: CDR1 SGHDN, CDR2 FVKESK. CDR3 in amino acids: CASSQDLTVTYGYTF. In DNA, the CDR3 is TGTGCCAGCAGCCAAGATCTGACAGTTACCTATGGCTACACCTTC.

The chain combines TRBV11-3 with TRBJ2-2, with 12 bases identical to TRBD1. There are 19 residues in the CDR3. The ends lost 0 bases at V and 3 bases at J; junction bases unmatched: 8. The germline gives CDR1 SGHNT, CDR2 YENEEA. The CDR3 loop is CASSLEGGQGASDTGELFF. The CDR3 coding sequence is TGTGCCAGCAGCTTAGAGGGGGGACAGGGGGCGAGTGACACCGGGGAGCTGTTTTTT.

J is TRBJ2-2 and V is TRBV27, with 8 nucleotides matching TRBD2. CDR1 is MNHEY, CDR2 SMNVEV, per germline (reference sequence). The CDR3 is 15 residues long. Trimming took 6 bases from V and 4 from J; bases not matched to a gene: 7. CDR3 DNA: TGTGCCAGCAGATCGGCGGGACTAGGCACCGGGGAGCTGTTTTTT. Translation: CASRSAGLGTGELFF.

The chain is built from TRBV6-1 and TRBJ1-1, with TRBD1 identical over 9 bases. CDR1 and CDR2 from the germline V gene are MNHNS and SASEGT. Trimming took 7 bases from V and 4 from J; bases not matched to a gene: 10. The CDR3 is 15 amino acids. The DNA of the CDR3 is TGTGCCAGCAAGCCACAGGGGGCGGTGGTCACTGAAGCTTTCTTT. Its translation: CASKPQGAVVTEAFF.

The chain is built from TRBV7-9 and TRBJ2-2; 7 nucleotides align to TRBD1. Germline V gene lookup returns CDR1 SEHNR and CDR2 FQNEAQ (reference sequence). CDR3 length: 16 amino acids. The trim removed 3 bases at V and 3 bases at J, leaving 7 bases unmatched. The CDR3 region is CASSFDPGQYTGELFF. The CDR3 nucleotides read TGTGCCAGCAGCTTCGATCCGGGACAGTACACCGGGGAGCTGTTTTTT.

About this clone itself: The conserved final phenylalanine or tryptophan is absent from the CDR3, which likely points to a read error. The chain links TRBV5-1 to TRBJ2-7; the D call may be TRBD1 or TRBD2 (7 bases each). Trimming pared 4 bases from V and 0 bases from J, leaving 17 bases between. The germline V gene has CDR1 SGHRS and CDR2 YFSETQ. This CDR3 has 16 residues. The CDR3 loop reads CASSRGGAGGSYEQYL. The CDR3 nucleotides read TGCGCCAGCAGCAGAGGGGGGGCAGGGGGCTCCTACGAGCAGTACCTC.

The chain uses TRBV5-1 and TRBJ1-1, with 11 bases aligning to TRBD1. The CDR3 extends over 16 amino acids. The V gene end was trimmed by 1 base and the J gene end by 4 bases; junction bases not matched to a gene: 6. The V gene's germline CDR1 is SGHRS and CDR2 YFSETQ. CDR3 nucleotide sequence: TGCGCCAGCAGCTTGCTCCGGGACAGGGGGAGCACTGAAGCTTTCTTT. This gives the protein CASSLLRDRGSTEAFF.

The chain employs TRBV7-2 and TRBJ2-2, with 8 positions matching TRBD2. Per germline, CDR1 SGHTA and CDR2 FQGNSA. The CDR3 contains 16 residues. The J segment lost 5 bases and the V segment lost 5 bases, leaving 10 bases of the junction unmatched. The CDR3 sequence: CASSRSGGRRTGELFF. The CDR3 DNA sequence: TGTGCCAGCAGCAGGAGCGGGGGAAGGAGGACCGGGGAGCTGTTTTTT.

V gene TRBV7-6 combines with J gene TRBJ1-3; D uncertain. Germline V gives CDR1 SGHVS, CDR2 FNYEAQ. The V end lost 2 bases, the J end lost 2 bases, and 10 bases lay between the germline ends. The CDR3 runs 15 residues. The CDR3 sequence: CASSLRRRTGNTIYF. The CDR3 nucleotides are TGTGCCAGCAGCTTAAGGCGGCGTACTGGAAACACCATATATTTT.